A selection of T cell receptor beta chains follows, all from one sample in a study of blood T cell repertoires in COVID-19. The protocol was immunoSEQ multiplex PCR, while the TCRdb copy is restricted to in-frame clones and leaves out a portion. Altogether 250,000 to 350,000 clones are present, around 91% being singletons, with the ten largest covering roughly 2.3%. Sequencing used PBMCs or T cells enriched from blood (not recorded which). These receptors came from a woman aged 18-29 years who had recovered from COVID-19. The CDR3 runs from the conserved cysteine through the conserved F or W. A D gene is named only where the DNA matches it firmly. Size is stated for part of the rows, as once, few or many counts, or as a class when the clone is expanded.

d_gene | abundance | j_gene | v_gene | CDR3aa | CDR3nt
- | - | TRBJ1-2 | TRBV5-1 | CASSLTSYGYTF | TGCGCCAGCAGTCTAACTTCCTATGGCTACACCTTC
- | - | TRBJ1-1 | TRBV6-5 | CASSLQERDTEAFF | TGTGCCAGCAGTCTACAGGAACGGGACACTGAAGCTTTCTTT
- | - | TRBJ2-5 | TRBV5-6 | CASSLGVGGQETQYF | TGTGCCAGCAGCTTGGGAGTCGGGGGCCAAGAGACCCAGTACTTC
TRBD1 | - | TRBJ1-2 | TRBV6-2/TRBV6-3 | CASSTGTGGLYGYTF | TGTGCCAGCAGTACCGGGACAGGGGGCCTGTATGGCTACACCTTC
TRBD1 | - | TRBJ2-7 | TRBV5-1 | CASSLGGQGAPLYEQYF | TGCGCCAGCAGCTTGGGGGGCCAGGGGGCCCCACTCTACGAGCAGTACTTC
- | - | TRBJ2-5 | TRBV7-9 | CASSFVVPETQYF | TGTGCCAGCAGCTTTGTAGTGCCGGAGACCCAGTACTTC
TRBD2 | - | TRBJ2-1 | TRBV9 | CASSVTSGGNEQFF | TGTGCCAGCAGCGTAACTAGCGGGGGGAATGAGCAGTTCTTC
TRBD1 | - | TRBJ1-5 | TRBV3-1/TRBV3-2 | CASSQGQGNQPQHF | TGTGCCAGCAGCCAGGGACAGGGCAATCAGCCCCAGCATTTT
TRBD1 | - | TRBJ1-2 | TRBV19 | CASQPTGAINYGYTF | TGTGCCAGTCAACCAACAGGGGCGATAAACTATGGCTACACCTTC
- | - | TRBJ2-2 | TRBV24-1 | CATSAGLDANTGELFF | TGTGCCACCAGTGCAGGACTGGACGCGAACACCGGGGAGCTGTTTTTT
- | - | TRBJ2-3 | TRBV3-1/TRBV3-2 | CASSLLAVDTQYF | TGTGCCAGCAGCCTACTGGCGGTGGATACGCAGTATTTT
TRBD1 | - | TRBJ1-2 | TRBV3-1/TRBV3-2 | CASSQDRWGQGNYGYTF | TGTGCCAGCAGCCAAGACCGGTGGGGACAGGGTAACTATGGCTACACCTTC
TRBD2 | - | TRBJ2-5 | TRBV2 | CASSVSLAGETQYF | TGTGCCAGCAGTGTTTCACTAGCGGGGGAAACCCAGTACTTC
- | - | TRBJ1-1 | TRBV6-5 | CASRQLQGASTEAFF | TGTGCCAGCAGGCAACTACAGGGTGCTAGCACTGAAGCTTTCTTT
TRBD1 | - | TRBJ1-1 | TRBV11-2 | CASSLGSGGYEAFF | TGTGCCAGCAGCTTAGGCTCAGGGGGGTATGAAGCTTTCTTT
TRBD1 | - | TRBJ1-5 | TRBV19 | CASSHPQGVGNQPQHF | TGTGCCAGTAGCCACCCCCAGGGGGTTGGCAATCAGCCCCAGCATTTT
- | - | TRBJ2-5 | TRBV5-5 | CASSLDRQETQYF | TGTGCCAGCAGCTTGGACAGGCAAGAGACCCAGTACTTC
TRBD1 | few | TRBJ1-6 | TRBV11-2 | CASSPGQGAGSPLHF | TGTGCCAGCAGCCCGGGACAGGGGGCAGGTTCACCCCTCCACTTT